A selection of T cell receptor beta chains follows, all from one sample in a study of cytomegalovirus exposure and HLA in healthy donors. The repertoire was sequenced with immunoSEQ multiplex PCR; TCRdb's copy has only in-frame clones and lacks some. The data hold about 40,000 clones, with roughly 88% observed a single time. What was sequenced was PBMCs. All receptors derive from a woman aged 35 to 49 in good health and CMV-seropositive. The CDR3 runs from the conserved cysteine through the conserved F or W. Each record gives: clone size, CDR3 length, J gene, D gene, V gene, CDR3 DNA, CDR3 protein. D genes are given only for firm matches. The size entry is marked missing in some rows and otherwise reads once, few, many or a size class.

- | 18 | TRBJ1-4 | TRBD1 | TRBV4-1 | TGCGCCAGCAGCCAACGACAGGGGCACGGCCTCACGAATGAAAAACTGTTTTTT | CASSQRQGHGLTNEKLFF
- | 15 | TRBJ1-2 | - | TRBV6-5 | TGTGCCAGCAGGCGGGGACCTCAGGATTCCTATGGCTACACCTTC | CASRRGPQDSYGYTF
- | 14 | TRBJ1-2 | - | TRBV29-1 | TGCAGCGTTGATAAGGTGCGGAGTAGCTATGGCTACACCTTC | CSVDKVRSSYGYTF
once | 13 | TRBJ1-4 | - | TRBV6-6 | TGTGCCAGCAGTCCTGGACGGGGGGGGGCGCTGTTTTTT | CASSPGRGGALFF
- | 15 | TRBJ2-1 | - | TRBV2 | TGTGCCAGCAGCGAGGGGGTTGTCACCTACAATGAGCAGTTCTTC | CASSEGVVTYNEQFF
- | 14 | TRBJ2-1 | - | TRBV7-8 | TGTGCCAGCAGCTTAGAGGTCAGGTACAATGAGCAGTTCTTC | CASSLEVRYNEQFF
- | 15 | TRBJ2-5 | TRBD1 | TRBV7-8 | TGTGCCAGCAGCCCCCGGACAGGGGGAGACGAGACCCAGTACTTC | CASSPRTGGDETQYF
once | 18 | TRBJ1-6 | - | TRBV2 | TGTGCCAGCAGTGAAGATGCTGAGGAGGTGACCTTAGATTCACCCCTCCACTTT | CASSEDAEEVTLDSPLHF
few | 16 | TRBJ2-3 | TRBD2 | TRBV5-4 | TGTGCCAGCAACCATAGGGCGGGGGTCCTCACAGATACGCAGTATTTT | CASNHRAGVLTDTQYF
- | 15 | TRBJ2-1 | TRBD1 | TRBV9 | TGTGCCAGCAGCGAGGGGACAGGGGGTTACAATGAGCAGTTCTTC | CASSEGTGGYNEQFF
- | 18 | TRBJ2-3 | TRBD2 | TRBV9 | TGTGCCAGCAGCGTAGAAACAACTAGCGGGGGCTCCACAGATACGCAGTATTTT | CASSVETTSGGSTDTQYF
- | 13 | TRBJ1-2 | - | TRBV6-1 | TGTGCCAGCAGCAAGCGGGGGAACTATGGCTACACCTTC | CASSKRGNYGYTF
few | 14 | TRBJ2-2 | TRBD1 | TRBV19 | TGTGCCAGCCTGGACAGGGGGCGAACCGGGGAGCTGTTTTTT | CASLDRGRTGELFF
- | 13 | TRBJ2-7 | TRBD2 | TRBV28 | TGTGCCAGCAGAGGCGGGAGTTTGTACGAGCAGTACTTC | CASRGGSLYEQYF
- | 13 | TRBJ1-6 | - | TRBV18 | TGTGCCAGCTCACCACCCAATCCTTCACCCCTCCACTTT | CASSPPNPSPLHF
- | 15 | TRBJ1-2 | - | TRBV4-2 | TGTGCCAGCAGCTACTACAGGGCGGCTAACTATGGCTACACCTTC | CASSYYRAANYGYTF
once | 15 | TRBJ2-1 | - | TRBV18 | TGTGCCAGCTCCCCGGCCGGGACTCCCCAAAATGAGCAGTTCTTC | CASSPAGTPQNEQFF
few | 14 | TRBJ1-2 | - | TRBV10-3 | TGTGCCATCAGTGACGGGGGGCCAACCTATGGCTACACCTTC | CAISDGGPTYGYTF